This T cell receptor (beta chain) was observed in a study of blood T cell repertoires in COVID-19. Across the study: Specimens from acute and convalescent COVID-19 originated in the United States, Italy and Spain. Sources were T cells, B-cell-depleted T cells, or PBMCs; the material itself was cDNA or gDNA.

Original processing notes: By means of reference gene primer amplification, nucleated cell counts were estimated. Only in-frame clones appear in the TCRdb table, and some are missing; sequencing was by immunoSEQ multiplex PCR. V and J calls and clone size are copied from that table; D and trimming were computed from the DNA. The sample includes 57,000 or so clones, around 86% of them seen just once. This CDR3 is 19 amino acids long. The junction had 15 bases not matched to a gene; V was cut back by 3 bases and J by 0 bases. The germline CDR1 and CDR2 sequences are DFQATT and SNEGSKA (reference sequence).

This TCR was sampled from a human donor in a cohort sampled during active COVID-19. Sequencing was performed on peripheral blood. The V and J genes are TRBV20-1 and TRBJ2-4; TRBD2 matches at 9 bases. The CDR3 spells CSASGPLTSGTLAKNIQYF. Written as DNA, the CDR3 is TGCAGTGCTAGTGGGCCCCTGACTAGCGGAACTTTAGCCAAAAACATTCAGTACTTC.